This T cell receptor (beta chain) was identified during a study of Graves' ophthalmopathy and Graves' hyperthyroidism. In the study overall: Specimen type is peripheral blood, obtained at initial diagnosis before any treatment.

This clonotype was detected many times. PBMCs were obtained from roughly 10 ml of fresh peripheral blood. RNA transcripts yielded amplified TCR beta CDR3 regions. HTBI primers were employed in first-round RT-PCR, then a second-round multiplex PCR followed. Via MiXCR, TCRdb re-called the multiplex PCR reads, giving one row per CDR3 protein. The table lists roughly 610,000 distinct CDR3 sequences, approximately 22% of them singletons. The germline V gene encodes CDR1 MNHEY and CDR2 SVGAGI. Trimming left V 5 bases short and J 6 bases short, with 7 bases between. This CDR3 comprises 12 residues. The V and J genes are TRBV6-5 and TRBJ2-2; weak D call: TRBD1 (6 bases). The source is a woman aged 18-30 years with stable Graves' hyperthyroidism. Some clones in this sample may be carry-over from other donors' samples. Sequencing used peripheral blood. The CDR3 sequence is CASSRTAGELFF. The CDR3 bases are TGTGCCAGCAGTAGGACAGCCGGGGAGCTGTTTTTT.